This TCR beta chain was identified in a study of T cell repertoires in cytomegalovirus infection. Study context: From public TCR beta signatures came an indication of both CMV infection and matching HLA type. Findings and limits, study-wide: Frequencies of public TCR beta families were cumulated, and this identified carriers of CMV plus the relevant HLA.

MiXCR, run by TCRdb on the reads, gives a single entry per CDR3 protein. The sample contains around 440,000 distinct CDR3 sequences, roughly 12% of which appear only once. Trimming cost V 5 bases and J 2 bases, with 10 bases left between them. This CDR3 comprises 14 residues. The V gene's germline CDR1 is SGHTA and CDR2 FQGNSA. Regarding this clonotype: The target antigen is unknown.

The chain links TRBV7-2 to TRBJ2-1; D is ambiguous. This clonotype was obtained from a human donor in good health (CMV status not recorded). Some clones in this sample may be carry-over from other donors' samples. What was sequenced was PBMCs. CDR3 in amino acids: CASSRAGPYNEQFF. The CDR3 DNA follows: TGTGCCAGCAGCCGGGCCGGCCCCTACAATGAGCAGTTCTTC. Together with reference TRBV7-2 and TRBJ2-1, the CDR3 gives the full variable domain: GAGVSQSPSNKVTEKGKDVELRCDPISGHTALYWYRQSLGQGLEFLIYFQGNSAPDKSGLPSDRFSAERTGGSVSTLTIQRTQQEDSAVYLCASSRAGPYNEQFFGPGTRLTVL.